The rows below give T cell receptor beta chains drawn from one sample of a study of T cells in localized non-small cell lung cancer. Assay: immunoSEQ multiplex PCR; the TCRdb copy retains only in-frame clones and omits some. Among about 35,000 clones listed, approximately 90% were seen once. Sequenced here: peripheral blood, sampled before any cancer treatment. The receptors derive from a female donor at least 60 years old with stage I lung adenocarcinoma. The CDR3 runs from the conserved cysteine through the conserved F or W. The D gene is left open where the match is weak. Clone sizes are given selectively: once, few, many, or a class where the clone is expanded.

>TRBJ1-1|.|.|TRBV27
TGTGCCAGCAGCCCGTCGGTGATGACTGAAGCTTTCTTT
CASSPSVMTEAFF
>TRBJ1-2|.|.|TRBV5-6
TGTGCCAGCAGCTTGTGGAAGGGTGGCTACACCTTC
CASSLWKGGYTF
>TRBJ1-4|.|.|TRBV5-1
TGCGCCAGCAGCGAAGGAAACAATGAAAAACTGTTTTTT
CASSEGNNEKLFF
>TRBJ1-2|once|.|TRBV6-5
TGTGCCAGCAGTCCCGGACTGTATGGCTACACCTTC
CASSPGLYGYTF
>TRBJ2-1|.|.|TRBV19
TGTGCCAGTAGTATGGGGTGGAACGATGAGCAGTTCTTC
CASSMGWNDEQFF
>TRBJ2-5|.|.|TRBV28
TGTGCCAGCAGTTTACTGCTAGGGCAAGAGACCCAGTACTTC
CASSLLLGQETQYF
>TRBJ1-2|.|.|TRBV28
TGTGCCAGCAGTCCCCGGGGAGGGGGTAACTATGGCTACACCTTC
CASSPRGGGNYGYTF
>TRBJ1-1|few|.|TRBV5-1
TGCGCCAGCAGCTTGATTTCCATGAGGGGTGGAACTGAAGCTTTCTTT
CASSLISMRGGTEAFF
>TRBJ2-7|.|.|TRBV5-4
TGTGCCAGCAGCCGGGGGTCGGAGCAGTACTTC
CASSRGSEQYF
>TRBJ1-1|.|.|TRBV6-5
TGTGCCAGCAAGGGGAGTCTGAACACTGAAGCTTTCTTT
CASKGSLNTEAFF
>TRBJ2-1|.|TRBD2|TRBV2
TGTGCCAGCACCGAGGACCGGGGGGGCGTCATAAATGAGCAGTTCTTC
CASTEDRGGVINEQFF
>TRBJ2-7|once|TRBD2|TRBV7-2
TGTGCCAGCAGCCGAATTGGGGAGCGGGGGGCCTACGAGCAGTACTTC
CASSRIGERGAYEQYF
>TRBJ1-2|.|.|TRBV4-3
TGCGCCAGCAGCCAATTTTCGGGCAGCAGGAACTATGGCTACACCTTC
CASSQFSGSRNYGYTF
>TRBJ1-6|.|TRBD1|TRBV19
TGTGCCAGTAGTTCAGCGGGGGCGGACAGGGTTCTTCACTCACCCCTCCACTTT
CASSSAGADRVLHSPLHF
>TRBJ1-5|.|.|TRBV6-7
TGTGCCAGCAGATTTGGGAGGGGCGCGGGCAATCAGCCCCAGCATTTT
CASRFGRGAGNQPQHF
>TRBJ2-2|few|.|TRBV19
TGTGCCAGTAGTATTGATGGCAGGTCCGGGGAGCTGTTTTTT
CASSIDGRSGELFF
>TRBJ1-5|.|TRBD1|TRBV7-9
TGTGCCAGCAGCTTATCATCCGGGGCAGGGGGCCTAAGCAATCAGCCCCAGCATTTT
CASSLSSGAGGLSNQPQHF
>TRBJ1-1|.|TRBD1|TRBV2
TGTGCCAGCAGTCTCCAGGGGGCAGGTGAAGCTTTCTTT
CASSLQGAGEAFF
>TRBJ1-1|.|.|TRBV6-1
TGTGCCAGCCGACAAAACCAGAACACTGAAGCTTTCTTT
CASRQNQNTEAFF
>TRBJ1-2|.|.|TRBV29-1
TGCAGCGTTGACCTGGGGGAGGGAAGCTATGGCTACACCTTC
CSVDLGEGSYGYTF
>TRBJ1-4|.|.|TRBV5-1
TGCGCCAGCAGCCCACTCCAGGGAGCGGGGGAAAAACTGTTTTTT
CASSPLQGAGEKLFF
>TRBJ2-7|.|TRBD2|TRBV5-1
TGCGCCAGCAGCTTGGCCGAACTAGCGAGTGAGCAGTACTTC
CASSLAELASEQYF
>TRBJ2-4|.|.|TRBV6-1
TGTGCCAGCAGTGAAGGGGTAGGGAGGGCCAAAAACATTCAGTACTTC
CASSEGVGRAKNIQYF
>TRBJ1-2|few|.|TRBV30
TGTGCCTGGAGTGTAGGGCAGGGCGGGATCCCTAACTATGGCTACACCTTC
CAWSVGQGGIPNYGYTF
>TRBJ1-2|.|.|TRBV7-8
TGTGCCAGCACCCTTGAGGGATGGGATGGCTACACCTTC
CASTLEGWDGYTF
>TRBJ2-6|.|.|TRBV2
TGTGCCAGCGGCATACTGTCTCCTGGGGCCAACGTCCTGACTTTC
CASGILSPGANVLTF
>TRBJ1-1|.|.|TRBV6-6
TGTGCCAGCAGTACCCTCGAGGCAGGGAGGACTGAAGCTTTCTTT
CASSTLEAGRTEAFF
>TRBJ2-5|.|TRBD1|TRBV5-4
TGTGCCAGCAGTACGGGACAGTCCTTGGAGACCCAGTACTTC
CASSTGQSLETQYF
>TRBJ2-2|.|.|TRBV6-5
TGTGCCAGCAGTTACAACCCCCCGCGGGAGCTGTTTTTT
CASSYNPPRELFF
>TRBJ2-6|.|TRBD1|TRBV11-3
TGTGCCAGCAGCCGCAGGGGGACAGGGGCCAACGTCCTGACTTTC
CASSRRGTGANVLTF
>TRBJ1-5|.|.|TRBV30
TGTGCCTGGAGTGGAGAACAGGGTTTCCAGCCCCAGCATTTT
CAWSGEQGFQPQHF
>TRBJ1-1|.|TRBD1|TRBV5-6
TGTGCCAGCAGCTTGCTTAGAGGGGGCAAGGTGAACACTGAAGCTTTCTTT
CASSLLRGGKVNTEAFF
>TRBJ1-4|.|TRBD1|TRBV19
TGTGCCAGTAGTTCTCCATCGCAGGGGGCTTCTAATGAAAAACTGTTTTTT
CASSSPSQGASNEKLFF
>TRBJ2-1|.|.|TRBV28
TGTGCCAGCAGTGCCCGGGACCGATACAATGAGCAGTTCTTC
CASSARDRYNEQFF